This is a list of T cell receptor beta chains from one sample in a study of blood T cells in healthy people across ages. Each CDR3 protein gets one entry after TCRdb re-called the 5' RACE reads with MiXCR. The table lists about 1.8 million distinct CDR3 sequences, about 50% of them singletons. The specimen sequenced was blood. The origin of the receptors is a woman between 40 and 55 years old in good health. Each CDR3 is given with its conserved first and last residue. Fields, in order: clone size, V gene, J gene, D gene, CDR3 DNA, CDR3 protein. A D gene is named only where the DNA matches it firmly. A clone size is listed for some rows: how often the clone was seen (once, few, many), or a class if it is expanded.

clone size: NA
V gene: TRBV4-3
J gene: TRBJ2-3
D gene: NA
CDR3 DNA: TGCGCCAGCAGCCAAGTCGGTGAGGGGCCCTACACAGATACGCAGTATTTT
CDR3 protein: CASSQVGEGPYTDTQYF

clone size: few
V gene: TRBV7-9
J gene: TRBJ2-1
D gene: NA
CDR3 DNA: TGTGCCAGCAGCTACGGTGCGGATGAGCAGTTCTTC
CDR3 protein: CASSYGADEQFF

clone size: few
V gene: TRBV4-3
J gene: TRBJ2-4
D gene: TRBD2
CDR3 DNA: TGCGCCAGCAGCCCTCGGACTAGCGGGGGGAGTCAGTACTTC
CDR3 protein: CASSPRTSGGSQYF

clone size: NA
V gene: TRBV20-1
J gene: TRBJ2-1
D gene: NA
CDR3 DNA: TGCAGTGCTAGTACGGGACACCTTGTTCAGAGTGAGCAGTTCTTC
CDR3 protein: CSASTGHLVQSEQFF

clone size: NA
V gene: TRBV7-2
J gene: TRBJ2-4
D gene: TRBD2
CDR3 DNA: TGTGCCAGCAGCCCCCGGGGACTAGGCGACATTCAGTACTTC
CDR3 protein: CASSPRGLGDIQYF

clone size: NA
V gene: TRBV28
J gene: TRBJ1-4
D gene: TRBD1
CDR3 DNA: TGTGCCAGCAGACCAGGGGGCACAACTAATGAAAAACTGTTTTTT
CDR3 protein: CASRPGGTTNEKLFF

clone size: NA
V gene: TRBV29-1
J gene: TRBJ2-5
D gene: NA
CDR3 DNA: TGCAGCGCTGACAGCGGCATAGAGACCCAGTACTTC
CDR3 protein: CSADSGIETQYF

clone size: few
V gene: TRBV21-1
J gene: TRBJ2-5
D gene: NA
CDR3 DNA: TGTGCCAGCAGCAAAGTATTCCCGGGACCCAATACTGGGACCCAGTACTTC
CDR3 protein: CASSKVFPGPNTGTQYF

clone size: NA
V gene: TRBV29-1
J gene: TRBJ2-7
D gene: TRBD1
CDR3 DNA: TGCAGCGTCCTATCCGGGACAGGGTCCACCTACGAGCAGTACTTC
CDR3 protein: CSVLSGTGSTYEQYF

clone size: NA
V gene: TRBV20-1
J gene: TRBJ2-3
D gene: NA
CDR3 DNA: TGCAGTGCTATTCGGTCATCCGGCACAGATACGCAGTATTTT
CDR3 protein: CSAIRSSGTDTQYF

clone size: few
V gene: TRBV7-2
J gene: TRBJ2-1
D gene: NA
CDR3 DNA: TGTGCCAGCAGCACTCCAGACAGCTTCAATGAGCAGTTCTTC
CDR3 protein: CASSTPDSFNEQFF

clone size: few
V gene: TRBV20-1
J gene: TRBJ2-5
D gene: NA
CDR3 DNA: TGCAGTGCTAGAGATAGACAGGCGGGAAAAGAGACCCAGTACTTC
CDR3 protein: CSARDRQAGKETQYF

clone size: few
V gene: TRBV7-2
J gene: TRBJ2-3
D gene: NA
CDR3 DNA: TGTGCCAGCAGCTTGCCCCCGCCCCGCGCAGATACGCAGTATTTT
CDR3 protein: CASSLPPPRADTQYF

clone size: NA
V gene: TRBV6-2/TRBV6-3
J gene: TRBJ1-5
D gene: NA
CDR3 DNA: TGTGCCAGCAGTCCCCTGACAGGACGGGGGCAGCCCCAGCATTTT
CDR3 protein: CASSPLTGRGQPQHF

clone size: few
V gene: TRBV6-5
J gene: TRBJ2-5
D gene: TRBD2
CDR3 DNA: TGTGCCAGCAGTTACCGTTTAAGCGGGGTACACCAAGAGACCCAGTACTTC
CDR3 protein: CASSYRLSGVHQETQYF

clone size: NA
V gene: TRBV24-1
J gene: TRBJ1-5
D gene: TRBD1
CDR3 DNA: TGTGCCACCAGTGATTCACAGGGGATGACAAATCAGCCCCAGCATTTT
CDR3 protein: CATSDSQGMTNQPQHF

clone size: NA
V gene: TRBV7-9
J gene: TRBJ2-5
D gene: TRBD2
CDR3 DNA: TGTGCCAGCAGCCATGGGAGCGGGACTAGCGGAACCCAGTACTTC
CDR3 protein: CASSHGSGTSGTQYF

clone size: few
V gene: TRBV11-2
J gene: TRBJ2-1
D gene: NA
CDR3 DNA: TGTGCCAGCAGTTCGCAGCACAATGAGCAGTTCTTC
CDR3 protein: CASSSQHNEQFF

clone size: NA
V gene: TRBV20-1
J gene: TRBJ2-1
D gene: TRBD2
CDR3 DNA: TGCAGTGCTAGAGCCGGGACTAGCGGATGCAATGAGCAGTTCTTC
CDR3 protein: CSARAGTSGCNEQFF

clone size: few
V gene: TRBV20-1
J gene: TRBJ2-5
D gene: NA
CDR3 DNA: TGCAGTGCTCCACTCCGCGGGGATGAGCAGTACTTC
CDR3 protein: CSAPLRGDEQYF

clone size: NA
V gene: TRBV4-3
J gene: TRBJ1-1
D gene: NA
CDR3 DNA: TGCGCCAGCAGCCAAGACAGGGTGATGAACACTGAAGCTTTCTTT
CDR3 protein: CASSQDRVMNTEAFF

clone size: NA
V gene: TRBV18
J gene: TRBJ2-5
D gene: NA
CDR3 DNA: TGTGCCAGCTCACCACAAGATTTGGGGCAAGAGACCCAGTACTTC
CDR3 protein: CASSPQDLGQETQYF

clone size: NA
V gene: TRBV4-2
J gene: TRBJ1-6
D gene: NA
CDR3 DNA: TGTGCCAGCAGCCAAGGGGACGGTAATTCACCCCTCCACTTT
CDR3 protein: CASSQGDGNSPLHF

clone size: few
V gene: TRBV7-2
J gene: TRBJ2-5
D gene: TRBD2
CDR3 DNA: TGTGCCAGCAGCTCTGGGACTACCGAGGGAGAGACCCAGTACTTC
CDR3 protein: CASSSGTTEGETQYF

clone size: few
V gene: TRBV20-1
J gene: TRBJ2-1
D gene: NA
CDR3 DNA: TGCAGTGCTAGAGATAATCTACACGTCGGTGAGCAGTTCTTC
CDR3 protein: CSARDNLHVGEQFF

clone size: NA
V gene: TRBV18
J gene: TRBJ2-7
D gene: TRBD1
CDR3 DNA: TGTGCCAGCTCACCACGGGACAGAAACTCCTACGAGCAGTACTTC
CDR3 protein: CASSPRDRNSYEQYF

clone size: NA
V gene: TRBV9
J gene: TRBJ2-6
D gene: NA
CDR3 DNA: TGTGCCAGCAGCGTAATGGGCGCTGGGGCCAACGTCCTGACTTTC
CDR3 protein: CASSVMGAGANVLTF

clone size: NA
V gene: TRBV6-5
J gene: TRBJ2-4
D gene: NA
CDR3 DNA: TGTGCCAGCAGTTATCCAGGGGGGGATCAGTACTTC
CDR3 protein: CASSYPGGDQYF

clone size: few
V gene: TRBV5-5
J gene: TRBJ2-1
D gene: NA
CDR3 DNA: TGTGCCAGCAGCTTGGCCGGACAGCTAGGGTACAATGAGCAGTTCTTC
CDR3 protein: CASSLAGQLGYNEQFF

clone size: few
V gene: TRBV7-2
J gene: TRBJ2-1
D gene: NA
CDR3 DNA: TGTGCCAGCAGCTTAGGTGGCTCAAACTCAAATGAGCAGTTCTTC
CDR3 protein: CASSLGGSNSNEQFF

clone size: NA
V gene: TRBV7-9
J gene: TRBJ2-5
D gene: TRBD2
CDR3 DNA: TGTGCCAGCAGCCCAACCGGGACTAGCGGGAAAGAGACCCAGTACTTC
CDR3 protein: CASSPTGTSGKETQYF

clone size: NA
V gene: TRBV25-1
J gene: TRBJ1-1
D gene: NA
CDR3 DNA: TGTGCCAGCAGTGTCGCGGGTTTCACTGAAGCTTTCTTT
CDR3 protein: CASSVAGFTEAFF

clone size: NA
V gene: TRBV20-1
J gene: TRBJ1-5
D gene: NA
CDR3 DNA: TGCAGTGCTAGCCTCCGGGACACTGAAGAGCCCCAGCATTTT
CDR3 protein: CSASLRDTEEPQHF

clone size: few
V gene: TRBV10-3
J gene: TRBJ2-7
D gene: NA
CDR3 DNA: TGTGCCATCAGTGGGGGCACAGGAGCTTCCTACGAGCAGTACTTC
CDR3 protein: CAISGGTGASYEQYF

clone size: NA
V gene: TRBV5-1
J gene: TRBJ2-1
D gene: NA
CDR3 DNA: TGCGCCAGCAGCCCGGACGTCGATGAGCAGTTCTTC
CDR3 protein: CASSPDVDEQFF

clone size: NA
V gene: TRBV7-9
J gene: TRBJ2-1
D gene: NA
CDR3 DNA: TGTGCCAGCAGCAAGGAACGGGGACCCCTTTTTAATGAGCAGTTCTTC
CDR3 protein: CASSKERGPLFNEQFF

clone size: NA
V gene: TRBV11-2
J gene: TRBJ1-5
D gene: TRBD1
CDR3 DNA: TGTGCCAGCAGCCGGACAGGGGAGGACAATCAGCCCCAGCATTTT
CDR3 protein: CASSRTGEDNQPQHF

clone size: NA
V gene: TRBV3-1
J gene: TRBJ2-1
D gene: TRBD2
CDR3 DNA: TGTGCCAGCAGCCGACTAGCGGGGGGGCCGTGGGAGACCCAGTTCTTC
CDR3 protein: CASSRLAGGPWETQFF

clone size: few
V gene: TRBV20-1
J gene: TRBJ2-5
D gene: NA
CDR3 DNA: TGCAGTGCTATAGCAGGGTGGGAAGGCCTGGAGGAGACCCAGTACTTC
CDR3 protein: CSAIAGWEGLEETQYF

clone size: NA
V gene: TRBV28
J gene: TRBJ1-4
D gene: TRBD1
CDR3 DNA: TGTGCCAGCAGCCCGGGACAGGGATGGGAAAAACTGTTTTTT
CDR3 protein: CASSPGQGWEKLFF

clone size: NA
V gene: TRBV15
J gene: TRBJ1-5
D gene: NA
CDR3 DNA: TGTGCCACCAGCAGTGCAGGGATCGGGGGGGCCCAGCATTTT
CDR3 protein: CATSSAGIGGAQHF